The 24 T cell receptor beta chains reported below all come from one sample, sequenced in a study of blood T cell repertoires in COVID-19. The protocol was immunoSEQ multiplex PCR, while the TCRdb copy is restricted to in-frame clones and leaves out a portion. Here the sample spans around 30,000 clones, roughly 80% being singletons. The specimen was peripheral blood. All receptors come from a man older than 75 with active or convalescent COVID-19.

V usage is TRBV5-1 and J usage is TRBJ2-6, with a weak D call TRBD1 (6 bases). The V and J ends lost 5 bases and 2 bases respectively, with 11 bases between them. Germline V gene lookup returns CDR1 SGHRS and CDR2 YFSETQ. CDR3 length equals 15 residues. The CDR3 DNA reads as TGCGCCAGCAGTTTCACAGGGACTGGGGCCAACGTCCTGACTTTC. Translating gives CASSFTGTGANVLTF.

This clone was recorded a few times. The V call is TRBV25-1, the J call TRBJ2-2; 9 bases fit TRBD2. CDR1 and CDR2 from the germline V gene are MGHDK and SYGVNS. Trimming took 5 bases from V and 6 from J; bases not matched to a gene: 4. This CDR3 is built from 14 residues. In nucleotides, the CDR3 is TGTGCCAGCAGTCACCCTAGCGGGGCCGGGGAGCTGTTTTTT. This encodes CASSHPSGAGELFF.

The chain combines TRBV9 with TRBJ2-1; D might be TRBD2 (6 bases). CDR1 SGDLS and CDR2 YYNGEE come from the germline V gene. V was pared by 3 bases and J by 10 bases, with 17 bases between. The CDR3 has 14 residues. The chain's CDR3 is CASSAGGTPGEQFF. The CDR3 bases are TGTGCCAGCAGCGCCGGCGGGACTCCAGGAGAGCAGTTCTTC.

This sequence joins TRBV7-9 and TRBJ2-3; 14 nucleotides line up with TRBD2. The CDR3 has 17 amino acids. The V gene end was trimmed by 5 bases and the J gene end by 6 bases; junction bases not matched to a gene: 10. Germline V lookup: CDR1 SEHNR, CDR2 FQNEAQ (reference sequence). The CDR3 DNA is TGTGCCAGCAGCCCCAGACTAGCGGGAGGGCCGGCGGATACGCAGTATTTT. Residues: CASSPRLAGGPADTQYF.

This sequence joins TRBV7-2 and TRBJ2-5; 7 bases agree with TRBD2. This CDR3 region has 16 residues. CDR1 SGHTA and CDR2 FQGNSA come from the germline V gene. V shed 8 bases, J shed 4 bases, and the junction held 16 bases outside the gene matches. CDR3 amino acids: CASGLAGVGGLETQYF. In DNA, the CDR3 is TGTGCCAGCGGGTTGGCGGGAGTGGGGGGTCTAGAGACCCAGTACTTC. The full variable domain, rest sourced from reference TRBV7-2 and TRBJ2-5, is GAGVSQSPSNKVTEKGKDVELRCDPISGHTALYWYRQSLGQGLEFLIYFQGNSAPDKSGLPSDRFSAERTGGSVSTLTIQRTQQEDSAVYLCASGLAGVGGLETQYFGPGTRLLVL.

CDR3 in amino acids: CASSTARGLGSPLHF. CDR3 nucleotides: TGTGCCAGCAGTACCGCTAGGGGCCTCGGTTCACCCCTCCACTTT. V usage is TRBV13 and J usage is TRBJ1-6, with TRBD1 as a possible D gene (5 bases). The germline V gene has CDR1 PRHDT and CDR2 FYEKMQ (reference sequence). V shed 6 bases and J shed 9 bases, with 18 bases lying between them. The CDR3 has 15 amino acids.

J is TRBJ2-7 and V is TRBV19; D is perhaps TRBD2 (5 bases). The CDR3 has 14 amino acids. Trimming took off 6 bases at V and 0 bases at J, with 12 bases between the two ends. Germline CDR1 reads LNHDA; CDR2 reads SQIVND (reference sequence). The CDR3, as DNA: TGTGCCAGTAGGCTAGCTAAGAGCTCCTACGAGCAGTACTTC. Amino acids: CASRLAKSSYEQYF.

This clone was counted a few times. The chain is built from TRBV30 and TRBJ1-2; unclear D gene. Germline V gene sequence: CDR1 GTSNPN, CDR2 SVGIG (reference sequence). Trimming stripped 4 bases from V and 7 bases from J, with 16 bases between. This CDR3 contains 13 residues. Here the CDR3 reads CAWKPIPIAGYTF. The CDR3 DNA is TGTGCCTGGAAACCTATCCCGATAGCTGGCTACACCTTC.

The chain joins TRBV19 to TRBJ1-1; TRBD1 matches at 10 bases. V gave up 6 bases and J gave up 5 bases; unmatched junction bases: 18. This CDR3 is 18 amino acids long. Germline assignment: CDR1 LNHDA and CDR2 SQIVND (reference sequence). DNA of the CDR3: TGTGCCAGTAGCATTAGATCCGGGACAGGGGTTGGTTGGACTGAAGCTTTCTTT. Its protein product is CASSIRSGTGVGWTEAFF.

The V call is TRBV29-1, the J call TRBJ1-1; D call uncertain. The CDR3 loop spans 11 amino acids. Germline assignment: CDR1 SQVTM and CDR2 ANQGSEA. V was trimmed by 6 bases and J by 1 base, leaving 6 bases between them. CDR3 protein: CSVSWNTEAFF. Here the CDR3 DNA reads TGCAGCGTATCATGGAACACTGAAGCTTTCTTT. The whole variable domain, remainder taken from reference TRBV29-1 and TRBJ1-1, is SAVISQKPSRDICQRGTSLTIQCQVDSQVTMMFWYRQQPGQSLTLIATANQGSEATYESGFVIDKFPISRPNLTFSTLTVSNMSPEDSSIYLCSVSWNTEAFFGQGTRLTVV.

The chain joins TRBV28 to TRBJ2-3; TRBD2 aligns across 12 bases. V lost 3 bases, J lost 3 bases, and 7 bases stayed unmatched. CDR1 is MDHEN and CDR2 is SYDVKM in the germline V gene. The CDR3 loop spans 17 amino acids. In DNA, the CDR3 is TGTGCCAGCAGTTTCCCCGGACTAGCGGGAAAGACAGATACGCAGTATTTT. Translation gives CASSFPGLAGKTDTQYF. Filled out from reference TRBV28 and TRBJ2-3, the complete variable domain reads DVKVTQSSRYLVKRTGEKVFLECVQDMDHENMFWYRQDPGLGLRLIYFSYDVKMKEKGDIPEGYSVSREKKERFSLILESASTNQTSMYLCASSFPGLAGKTDTQYFGPGTRLTVL.

V usage is TRBV27 and J usage is TRBJ1-4; 7 nucleotides agree with TRBD1. The CDR3 spans 12 residues. CDR1 MNHEY and CDR2 SMNVEV come from the germline V gene (reference sequence). The junction had 9 bases not matched to a gene; V was cut back by 6 bases and J by 14 bases. The CDR3 reads CASRPLQGILFF. CDR3 nucleotide sequence: TGTGCCAGCAGACCATTACAGGGGATCCTGTTTTTT. The entire variable domain, with the rest obtained from reference TRBV27 and TRBJ1-4, is as follows: EAQVTQNPRYLITVTGKKLTVTCSQNMNHEYMSWYRQDPGLGLRQIYYSMNVEVTDKGDVPEGYKVSRKEKRNFPLILESPSPNQTSLYFCASRPLQGILFFGSGTQLSVL.

This clone was counted only a few times. J is TRBJ1-4 and V is TRBV5-1, with TRBD1 identical over 9 bases. Germline lookup yields CDR1 SGHRS and CDR2 YFSETQ. The V segment lost 2 bases and the J segment 5 bases; nucleotides outside the gene matches: 1. The CDR3 covers 14 residues. In nucleotides, the CDR3 is TGCGCCAGCAGCTTCGACAGGGGGAATGAAAAACTGTTTTTT. This translates into CASSFDRGNEKLFF.

The CDR3 is CASSKGTGFKGQPQHF. DNA of the CDR3: TGTGCCAGCAGCAAGGGGACAGGGTTTAAAGGTCAGCCCCAGCATTTT. The chain has TRBV6-4 and TRBJ1-5; 9 nucleotides match TRBD1. CDR3 size: 16 residues. Germline V gene sequence: CDR1 MRHNA, CDR2 SNTAGT. V lost 6 bases to trimming and J lost 6 bases; unmatched junction nucleotides: 12.

This clone occurred a few times. The gene calls are TRBV6-2 or TRBV6-3 and TRBJ2-2, with 7 bases lining up with TRBD1. CDR1 and CDR2 (germline): MNHEY, SVGEGT. Unmatched junction bases numbered 9, after V lost 6 bases and J lost 5 bases. The CDR3 spans 15 residues. CDR3 coding DNA: TGTGCCAGCAGCCCCCGACAGGGAGATACCGGGGAGCTGTTTTTT. The encoded protein is CASSPRQGDTGELFF.

This chain links TRBV29-1 with TRBJ1-5; D uncertain. This CDR3 has 13 amino acids. The germline CDR1 and CDR2 sequences are SQVTM and ANQGSEA. V dropped 4 bases and J dropped 4 bases, with 11 bases sitting between them. The CDR3, as DNA: TGCAGCGTTGTTGAACAGATAAATCAGCCCCAGCATTTT. Encoded protein: CSVVEQINQPQHF.

A single count supports this clone. This chain links TRBV9 with TRBJ2-7; TRBD1 aligns across 7 bases. After removal of 4 bases from V and 1 base from J, the junction contained 8 bases not matched to a gene. This CDR3 is 15 amino acids long. Germline CDR1 SGDLS, CDR2 YYNGEE. The CDR3 DNA reads TGTGCCAGCAGCCCCCGGACAGGATCTTCCTACGAGCAGTACTTC. Translation: CASSPRTGSSYEQYF.

This clone occurred a few times. Other DNA sequences in this sample translate to the same CDR3. This rearrangement joins TRBV5-4 to TRBJ2-5; D might be TRBD2 (6 bases). The length of the CDR3 is 14 residues. The germline gives CDR1 SGHNT, CDR2 YYREEE (reference sequence). Between the trimmed V and J ends, which lost 0 bases and 1 base, there was a span of 7 bases. CDR3 loop: CASSLAGVQETQYF. The CDR3 nucleotides read TGTGCCAGCAGCTTGGCGGGGGTCCAAGAGACCCAGTACTTC.

The rearrangement joins TRBV6-5 to TRBJ1-1; D is possibly TRBD1 (5 bases). Trimming pared 0 bases from V and 1 base from J, leaving 9 bases between. The CDR3 contains 15 residues. Germline CDR1 is MNHEY and CDR2 is SVGAGI. This chain's CDR3 is CASSYSIQGNTEAFF. CDR3 sequence (DNA): TGTGCCAGCAGTTACTCGATCCAGGGGAACACTGAAGCTTTCTTT.

The V and J genes are TRBV4-2 and TRBJ2-3; D is possibly TRBD1 (6 bases). The V end was cut by 0 bases, the J end by 3 bases, with 22 bases between. The CDR3 totals 19 residues. In germline, CDR1 is LGHNA, CDR2 YNFKEQ. CDR3 sequence: CASSQDSVTGWGWTDTQYF. The CDR3 coding sequence is TGTGCCAGCAGCCAAGATTCCGTGACAGGATGGGGTTGGACAGATACGCAGTATTTT.

The chain has TRBV6-1 and TRBJ1-4; maybe TRBD1 (6 bases). V lost 4 bases to trimming and J lost 2 bases, with 14 bases between them. Germline CDR1 and CDR2: MNHNS and SASEGT. CDR3 length equals 16 residues. The CDR3 DNA reads as TGTGCCAGCAGTGTAGTGGGGGCGGGTACTAATGAAAAACTGTTTTTT. Translation: CASSVVGAGTNEKLFF.

This clone was detected ten times or more. This sequence joins TRBV18 and TRBJ1-5; D might be TRBD1 (5 bases). The germline V and J ends were trimmed by 3 bases and 5 bases, with 8 bases remaining between them. This CDR3 has 13 amino acids. Per germline, CDR1 KGHSH and CDR2 LQKENI. CDR3 region: CASSPGGDQPQHF. CDR3 in DNA: TGTGCCAGCTCACCGGGGGGGGATCAGCCCCAGCATTTT. The full variable domain, with the rest looked up from reference TRBV18 and TRBJ1-5, is NAGVMQNPRHLVRRRGQEARLRCSPMKGHSHVYWYRQLPEEGLKFMVYLQKENIIDESGMPKERFSAEFPKEGPSILRIQQVVRGDSAAYFCASSPGGDQPQHFGDGTRLSIL.

The CDR3 is CASSELGGGDFNEQFF. CDR3 nucleotide sequence: TGTGCCAGCAGTGAACTAGGCGGGGGTGATTTCAATGAGCAGTTCTTC. The chain couples TRBV2 to TRBJ2-1; 7 nucleotides agree with TRBD2. With 2 bases clipped from V and 6 bases from J, the junction kept 10 bases outside the gene matches. Looked up from germline, CDR1 is SNHLY and CDR2 is FYNNEI. The CDR3 loop spans 16 amino acids.

The rearrangement links TRBV9 to TRBJ2-2; TRBD2 matches at 13 bases. The CDR3 length is 16 residues. Trimming cost V 3 bases and J 3 bases; bases outside gene matches: 2. Germline CDR1 reads SGDLS; CDR2 reads YYNGEE. The CDR3 here is CASSALAGGYTGELFF. Here the CDR3 DNA reads TGTGCCAGCAGCGCACTAGCGGGAGGGTACACCGGGGAGCTGTTTTTT.